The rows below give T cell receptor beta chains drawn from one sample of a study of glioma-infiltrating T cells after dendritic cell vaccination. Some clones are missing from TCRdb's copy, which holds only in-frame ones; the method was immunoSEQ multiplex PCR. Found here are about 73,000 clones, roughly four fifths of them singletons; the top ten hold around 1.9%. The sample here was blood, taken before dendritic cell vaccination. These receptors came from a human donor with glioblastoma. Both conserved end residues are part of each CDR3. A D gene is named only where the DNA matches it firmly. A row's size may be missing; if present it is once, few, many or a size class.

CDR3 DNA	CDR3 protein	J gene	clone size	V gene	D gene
TGTGCCAGCAGCGGCGGGACAGGGCAAGGACATGGCTACACCTTC	CASSGGTGQGHGYTF	TRBJ1-2	.	TRBV5-6	TRBD1
TGTGCCAGCAGCCGAACGGGACAGAACCTTAATGAAAAACTGTTTTTT	CASSRTGQNLNEKLFF	TRBJ1-4	once	TRBV14	TRBD1
TGTGCCATCAGTGAGTCGGACAAAGAGACCCAGTACTTC	CAISESDKETQYF	TRBJ2-5	.	TRBV10-3	.
TGTGCCATCAGTGGGGACAGGGATGGCTATGGCTACACCTTC	CAISGDRDGYGYTF	TRBJ1-2	few	TRBV10-3	TRBD1
TGTGCCAGCAGTTCGACAGGGGGAAAAACTGAAGCTTTCTTT	CASSSTGGKTEAFF	TRBJ1-1	.	TRBV28	TRBD1
TGTGCCAGCAGCTTCGGGACTAGCGGGAGTAATGAGCAGTTCTTC	CASSFGTSGSNEQFF	TRBJ2-1	once	TRBV7-3	TRBD2
TGTGCCATCAGTGCTGACAGGGGAGAATCACCCCTCCACTTT	CAISADRGESPLHF	TRBJ1-6	.	TRBV10-3	TRBD1
TGTGCCAGCAGCCGAGGGGGCGCTTTCTATGGCTACACCTTC	CASSRGGAFYGYTF	TRBJ1-2	few	TRBV6-5	TRBD1
TGTGCCAGCAGCCAGGCCGGGACAATGAACACTGAAGCTTTCTTT	CASSQAGTMNTEAFF	TRBJ1-1	.	TRBV4-2	.
TGTGCCAGCAGCCAAGATCAAACGGCACTAATCTCTGGGGCCAACGTCCTGACTTTC	CASSQDQTALISGANVLTF	TRBJ2-6	.	TRBV4-2	.
TGTGCCAGCAAACAAACAGGGTGGGCCTATGGCTACACCTTC	CASKQTGWAYGYTF	TRBJ1-2	.	TRBV7-2	.
TGTGCCACGGGACAGACGAGTGAAGCTTTCTTT	CATGQTSEAFF	TRBJ1-1	.	TRBV6-1	TRBD1
TGCGCCAGCAGCTTGTCCACTAGCGGGGAGGGTGAGCAGTTCTTC	CASSLSTSGEGEQFF	TRBJ2-1	.	TRBV5-1	TRBD2
TGTGCCAGCAGCCAAGGAAATAGCGGTTCCACAGATACGCAGTATTTT	CASSQGNSGSTDTQYF	TRBJ2-3	.	TRBV4-2	.
TGTGCCAGCTCATCTCTTCTTACAGGGGTCTCTGCTAGCACAGATACGCAGTATTTT	CASSSLLTGVSASTDTQYF	TRBJ2-3	.	TRBV18	TRBD1
TGTGCCAGAAGCAGACCGAATCCGGGACTAGCGGGTAGCACAGATACGCAGTATTTT	CARSRPNPGLAGSTDTQYF	TRBJ2-3	.	TRBV5-3	TRBD2
TGCGCCAGCAGACAGGGTGATGAAAAACTGTTTTTT	CASRQGDEKLFF	TRBJ1-4	.	TRBV5-1	.
TGCGCCAGCAGCATAAGCGGGGGGCTCAAAGAGACCCAGTACTTC	CASSISGGLKETQYF	TRBJ2-5	.	TRBV5-1	TRBD2
TGTGCCAGCAGTCCGGGGACTAGCGGGAGCAGTGAGCAGTTCTTC	CASSPGTSGSSEQFF	TRBJ2-1	.	TRBV6-6	TRBD2
TGTGCCAGCAGCTTAGGCGGCGGAACTGAAGCTTTCTTT	CASSLGGGTEAFF	TRBJ1-1	.	TRBV7-9	.
TGTGCCAGCAGGGTCAGGGGGATTCTGGAAAAACTGTTTTTT	CASRVRGILEKLFF	TRBJ1-4	.	TRBV6-6	TRBD1
TGTGCCAGCAGCGACAGGGACCACTATGGCTACACCTTC	CASSDRDHYGYTF	TRBJ1-2	.	TRBV7-8	TRBD1
TGTGCCAGCAGCCCTTACGGATCTAGCGGGGGGTTCCAAGAGACCCAGTACTTC	CASSPYGSSGGFQETQYF	TRBJ2-5	.	TRBV7-9	TRBD2
TGTGCCAGCAGCTGGGACAGGGCCTCCAATCAGCCCCAGCATTTT	CASSWDRASNQPQHF	TRBJ1-5	.	TRBV7-2	TRBD1
TGTGCCAGCAGCTTAGGGGGCAACTCACCCCTCCACTTT	CASSLGGNSPLHF	TRBJ1-6	.	TRBV5-6	TRBD1
TGTGCCAGCAGTGATGCGCGGGGGGAAGAGACCCAGTACTTC	CASSDARGEETQYF	TRBJ2-5	.	TRBV2	TRBD2
TGCGCCAGCAGTGAGAAAGTGGCTAGCGGGAACCAAGAGACCCAGTACTTC	CASSEKVASGNQETQYF	TRBJ2-5	once	TRBV10-1	TRBD2
TGTGCCAGCAGCTTACGCCGGGAGGAGGGTGAAAAACTGTTTTTT	CASSLRREEGEKLFF	TRBJ1-4	.	TRBV11-1	.
TGTGCCAGCAGTGAAGTCCAGACTAGAAACACCATATATTTT	CASSEVQTRNTIYF	TRBJ1-3	few	TRBV2	.